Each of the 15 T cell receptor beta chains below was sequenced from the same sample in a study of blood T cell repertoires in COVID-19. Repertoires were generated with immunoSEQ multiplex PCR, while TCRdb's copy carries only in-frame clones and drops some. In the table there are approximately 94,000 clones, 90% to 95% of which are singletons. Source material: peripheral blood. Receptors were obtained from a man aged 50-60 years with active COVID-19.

The CDR3 DNA reads as TGTGCCAGCAGCTTCGCGGGCTCCTACAATGAGCAGTTCTTC. Protein: CASSFAGSYNEQFF. The J gene is TRBJ2-1, the V gene TRBV11-2; D might be TRBD2 (5 bases). Per the germline V gene, CDR1 is SGHAT and CDR2 is FQNNGV. V lost 3 bases and J 0 bases, leaving 6 bases between the germline ends. The CDR3 contains 14 residues. The complete variable domain, with remaining parts taken from reference TRBV11-2 and TRBJ2-1, reads EAGVAQSPRYKIIEKRQSVAFWCNPISGHATLYWYQQILGQGPKLLIQFQNNGVVDDSQLPKDRFSAERLKGVDSTLKIQPAKLEDSAVYLCASSFAGSYNEQFFGPGTRLTVL.

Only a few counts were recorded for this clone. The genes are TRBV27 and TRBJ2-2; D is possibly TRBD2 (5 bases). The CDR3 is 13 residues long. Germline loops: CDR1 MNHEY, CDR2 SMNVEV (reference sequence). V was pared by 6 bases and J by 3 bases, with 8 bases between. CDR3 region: CASRGSYTGELFF. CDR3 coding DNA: TGTGCCAGCAGGGGGAGCTACACCGGGGAGCTGTTTTTT.

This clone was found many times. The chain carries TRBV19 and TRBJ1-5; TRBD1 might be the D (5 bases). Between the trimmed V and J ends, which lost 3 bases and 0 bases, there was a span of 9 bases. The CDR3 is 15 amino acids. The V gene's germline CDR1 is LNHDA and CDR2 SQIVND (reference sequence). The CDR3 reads CASSMTRVSNQPQHF. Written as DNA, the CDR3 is TGTGCCAGTAGTATGACCAGGGTTAGCAATCAGCCCCAGCATTTT.

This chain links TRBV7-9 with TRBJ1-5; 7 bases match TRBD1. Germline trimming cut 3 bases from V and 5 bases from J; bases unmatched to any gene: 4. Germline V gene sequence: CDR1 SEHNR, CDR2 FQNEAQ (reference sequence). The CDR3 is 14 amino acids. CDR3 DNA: TGTGCCAGCAGCTTCGGGACAGAAGATCAGCCCCAGCATTTT. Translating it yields CASSFGTEDQPQHF.

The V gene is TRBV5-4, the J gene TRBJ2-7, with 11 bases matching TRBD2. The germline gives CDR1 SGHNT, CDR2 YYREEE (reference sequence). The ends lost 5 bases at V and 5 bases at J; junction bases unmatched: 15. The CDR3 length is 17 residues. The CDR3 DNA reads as TGTGCCAGCAGGCCTGGTTCTAGCGGGGGGTTGGGCGACGAGCAGTACTTC. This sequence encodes CASRPGSSGGLGDEQYF.

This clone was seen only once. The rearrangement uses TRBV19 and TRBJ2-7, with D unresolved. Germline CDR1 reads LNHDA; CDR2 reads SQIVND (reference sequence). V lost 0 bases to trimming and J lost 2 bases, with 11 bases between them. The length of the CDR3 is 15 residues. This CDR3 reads CASSIEAHNAYEQYF. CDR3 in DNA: TGTGCCAGTAGTATAGAGGCACACAATGCCTACGAGCAGTACTTC.

The CDR3 here is CASREGNGNTIYF. The CDR3 DNA reads as TGTGCCAGTAGGGAGGGGAACGGAAACACCATATATTTT. The chain uses TRBV19 and TRBJ1-3; D may be TRBD1 (5 bases). V lost 6 bases, J lost 4 bases, and 10 bases lay in between. The CDR3 loop spans 13 amino acids. CDR1 is LNHDA, CDR2 SQIVND, per germline (reference sequence).

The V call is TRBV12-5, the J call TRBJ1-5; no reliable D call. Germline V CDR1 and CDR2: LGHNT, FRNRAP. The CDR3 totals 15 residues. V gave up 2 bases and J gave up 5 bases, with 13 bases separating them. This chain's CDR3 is CASGLTTEGYQPQHF. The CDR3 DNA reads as TGTGCTAGTGGTTTGACCACAGAGGGTTATCAGCCCCAGCATTTT.

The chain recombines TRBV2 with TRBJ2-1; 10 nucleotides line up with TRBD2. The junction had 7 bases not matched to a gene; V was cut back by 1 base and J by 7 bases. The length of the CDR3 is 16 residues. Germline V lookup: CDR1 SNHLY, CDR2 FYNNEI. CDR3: CASSEVSGGGRNEQFF. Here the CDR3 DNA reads TGTGCCAGCAGTGAAGTGAGCGGGGGGGGCAGGAATGAGCAGTTCTTC.

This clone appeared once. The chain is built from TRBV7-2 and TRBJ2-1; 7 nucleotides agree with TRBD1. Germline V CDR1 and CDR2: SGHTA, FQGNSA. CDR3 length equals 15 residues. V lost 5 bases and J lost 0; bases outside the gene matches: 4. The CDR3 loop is CASSLRGSSYNEQFF. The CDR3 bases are TGTGCCAGCAGCCTCAGGGGGAGCTCCTACAATGAGCAGTTCTTC.

This chain's CDR3 is CASSEMRESEAFF. CDR3 nucleotide sequence: TGTGCCAGCAGTGAAATGAGGGAGTCTGAAGCTTTCTTT. V and J are TRBV2 and TRBJ1-1; D not resolved. The V gene's germline CDR1 is SNHLY and CDR2 FYNNEI. The CDR3 is made up of 13 amino acids. V lost 2 bases and J lost 6, with 10 bases in between. The entire variable domain, with the rest obtained from reference TRBV2 and TRBJ1-1, is as follows: EPEVTQTPSHQVTQMGQEVILRCVPISNHLYFYWYRQILGQKVEFLVSFYNNEISEKSEIFDDQFSVERPDGSNFTLKIRSTKLEDSAMYFCASSEMRESEAFFGQGTRLTVV.

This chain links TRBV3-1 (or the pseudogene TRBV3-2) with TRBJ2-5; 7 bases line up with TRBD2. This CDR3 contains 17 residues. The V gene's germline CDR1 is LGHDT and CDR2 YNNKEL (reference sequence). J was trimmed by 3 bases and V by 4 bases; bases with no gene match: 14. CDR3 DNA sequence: TGTGCCAGCAGCCCGCATCTGGGGCTAGCGGTTGAAGAGACCCAGTACTTC. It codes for CASSPHLGLAVEETQYF.

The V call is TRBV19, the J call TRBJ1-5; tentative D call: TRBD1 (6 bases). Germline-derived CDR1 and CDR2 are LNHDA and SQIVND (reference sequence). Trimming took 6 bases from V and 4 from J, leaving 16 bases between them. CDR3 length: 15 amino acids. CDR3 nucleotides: TGTGCCAGTAGCCGTGGGGGGGGGCGGAATCAGCCCCAGCATTTT. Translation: CASSRGGGRNQPQHF.

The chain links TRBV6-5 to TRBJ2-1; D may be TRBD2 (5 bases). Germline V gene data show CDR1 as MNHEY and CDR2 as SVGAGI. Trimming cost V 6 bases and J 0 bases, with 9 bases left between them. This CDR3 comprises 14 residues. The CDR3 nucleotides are TGTGCCAGCAGGAACGACTACTCCTACAATGAGCAGTTCTTC. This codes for CASRNDYSYNEQFF.

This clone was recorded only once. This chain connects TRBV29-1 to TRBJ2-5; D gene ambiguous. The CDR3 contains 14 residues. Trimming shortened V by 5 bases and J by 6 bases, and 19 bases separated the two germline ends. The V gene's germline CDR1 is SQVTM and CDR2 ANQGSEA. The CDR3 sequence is CSVCNSAEMKTQYF. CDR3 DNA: TGCAGCGTTTGTAACTCCGCGGAAATGAAGACCCAGTACTTC.